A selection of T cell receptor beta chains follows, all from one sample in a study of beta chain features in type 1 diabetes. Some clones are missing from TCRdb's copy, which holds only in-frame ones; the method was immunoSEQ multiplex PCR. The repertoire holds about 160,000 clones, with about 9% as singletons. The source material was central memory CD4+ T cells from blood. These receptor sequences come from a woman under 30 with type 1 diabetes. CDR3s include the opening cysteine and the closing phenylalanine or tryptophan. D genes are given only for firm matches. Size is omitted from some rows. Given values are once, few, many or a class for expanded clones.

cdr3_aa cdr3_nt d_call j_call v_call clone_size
CASSILAGETYEQYF TGTGCCAGCAGCATTCTAGCGGGAGAAACCTACGAGCAGTACTTC TRBD2 TRBJ2-7 TRBV13 few
CASSGGGTGVSGANVLTF TGTGCCAGCAGCGGGGGGGGGACAGGGGTCTCTGGGGCCAACGTCCTGACTTTC TRBD1 TRBJ2-6 TRBV9 few
CASSLGGPNIQYF TGTGCCAGCAGCTTGGGGGGCCCAAACATTCAGTACTTC NA TRBJ2-4 TRBV5-6 NA
CASSPTRGTGELFF TGCGCCAGCAGCCCGACCAGAGGCACCGGGGAGCTGTTTTTT NA TRBJ2-2 TRBV5-1 few
CASSLGQPNEQFF TGCGCCAGCAGCTTGGGACAACCCAATGAGCAGTTCTTC NA TRBJ2-1 TRBV5-1 few
CASSTGSGNTIYF TGTGCCAGCTCGACGGGGTCTGGAAACACCATATATTTT NA TRBJ1-3 TRBV18 few
CASGREQYF TGCGCCAGCGGGCGCGAGCAGTACTTC NA TRBJ2-7 TRBV23-1 many
CASSRIGEQYF TGTGCCAGCAGCCGCATCGGCGAGCAGTACTTC NA TRBJ2-7 TRBV7-9 few
CASSTSGRSANEQFF TGTGCCAGCAGTACTAGCGGGAGAAGTGCAAATGAGCAGTTCTTC TRBD2 TRBJ2-1 TRBV28 NA
CAWSESSNEQFF TGTGCCTGGAGCGAATCGAGTAATGAGCAGTTCTTC NA TRBJ2-1 TRBV30 NA
CASSPQAGVSYNEQFF TGTGCCAGCAGCCCTCAAGCGGGAGTATCATACAATGAGCAGTTCTTC TRBD2 TRBJ2-1 TRBV9 few
CASSVASAGGPGDTQYF TGTGCCAGCAGCGTAGCTTCAGCGGGAGGGCCAGGAGATACGCAGTATTTT TRBD2 TRBJ2-3 TRBV9 NA
CASSEDPRWGYTF TGTGCCAGCAGTGAAGATCCCAGGTGGGGCTACACCTTC NA TRBJ1-2 TRBV2 NA
CASSPRTGVILTEAFF TGTGCCAGCAGCCCTCGGACAGGGGTGATTCTCACTGAAGCTTTCTTT TRBD1 TRBJ1-1 TRBV2 NA
CASSLMLAGADTQYF TGTGCCAGCAGTTTAATGCTAGCGGGAGCAGATACGCAGTATTTT TRBD2 TRBJ2-3 TRBV27 NA
CASSLEAGFNIQYF TGTGCCAGCAGCTTAGAGGCCGGGTTCAACATTCAGTACTTC NA TRBJ2-4 TRBV7-2 few
CAWSVPWDRNIQYF TGTGCCTGGAGTGTACCATGGGACAGAAACATTCAGTACTTC TRBD1 TRBJ2-4 TRBV30 few
CASSRESNSPLHF TGTGCCAGTAGTCGGGAGAGTAATTCACCCCTCCACTTT NA TRBJ1-6 TRBV19 NA
CASSLAGTPGQETQYF TGCGCCAGCAGCTTGGCCGGGACTCCAGGCCAAGAGACCCAGTACTTC NA TRBJ2-5 TRBV5-1 few
CASSDSGSGVNSPLHF TGTGCCAGCAGCGACTCCGGGAGCGGGGTTAATTCACCCCTCCACTTT NA TRBJ1-6 TRBV5-6 few
CASSLRGREGEQYF TGTGCCAGCAGCCTCAGGGGTCGGGAGGGCGAGCAGTACTTC NA TRBJ2-7 TRBV21-1 NA
CASSRDRIYEQYF TGTGCCAGCAGCCGGGACAGGATTTACGAGCAGTACTTC TRBD1 TRBJ2-7 TRBV14 few
CAWSVNRGEYGYTF TGTGCCTGGAGTGTAAACAGGGGAGAGTATGGCTACACCTTC TRBD1 TRBJ1-2 TRBV30 NA
CASSLAPGRANEKLFF TGTGCCAGCAGCTTAGCACCAGGGAGGGCTAATGAAAAACTGTTTTTT NA TRBJ1-4 TRBV11-2 NA
CASSLQGITYEQYF TGTGCCAGCAGCTTACAGGGGATCACCTACGAGCAGTACTTC NA TRBJ2-7 TRBV11-2 few
CASSLTSGATETQYF TGCGCCAGCAGCTTGACTAGCGGGGCTACAGAGACCCAGTACTTC TRBD2 TRBJ2-5 TRBV5-1 NA
CASSTGTMNTEAFF TGTGCCAGCTCAACCGGGACAATGAACACTGAAGCTTTCTTT NA TRBJ1-1 TRBV18 few
CASSARAAGADTQYF TGTGCCAGCAGCGCCCGGGCCGCGGGGGCAGATACGCAGTATTTT TRBD2 TRBJ2-3 TRBV6-5 few
CASRENHSYEQYF TGTGCCAGCAGGGAGAACCACTCCTACGAGCAGTACTTC NA TRBJ2-7 TRBV6-5 NA
CATSRGLAGGSDQFF TGTGCCACCAGCAGAGGACTAGCGGGGGGATCGGATCAGTTCTTC TRBD2 TRBJ2-1 TRBV15 few
CASSPAEYGYTF TGTGCCAGCTCACCAGCGGAGTATGGCTACACCTTC NA TRBJ1-2 TRBV18 few
CASSDQTRDRYNEQFF TGTGCCAGTAGTGATCAAACTAGGGACAGATACAATGAGCAGTTCTTC TRBD1 TRBJ2-1 TRBV19 few
CASSVGTSGGQNEQFF TGTGCCAGCAGCGTAGGTACGAGCGGGGGTCAGAATGAGCAGTTCTTC TRBD2 TRBJ2-1 TRBV9 NA
CATREGGSEQYF TGTGCCACGAGGGAGGGGGGCTCTGAGCAGTACTTC NA TRBJ2-7 TRBV6-6 many